This T cell receptor beta chain was identified during a study of blood T cell repertoires in COVID-19. Whole-study context: From the United States, Italy and Spain came samples of acute and convalescent COVID-19.

Repertoires were generated with immunoSEQ multiplex PCR, while TCRdb's copy carries only in-frame clones and drops some. This table has 400,000 to 450,000 clones, around 89% appearing once. Per the germline V gene, CDR1 is KGHSH and CDR2 is LQKENI. The CDR3 sequence is 15 residues long. V lost 0 bases to trimming and J lost 3 bases; unmatched junction nucleotides: 3. V gene TRBV18 combines with J gene TRBJ1-1, with 8 bases that match TRBD1. This TCR was sampled from a woman between 45 and 60 years old with COVID-19, enrolled during active disease. The sequencing input was peripheral blood. CDR3 in amino acids: CASSPPLQGDTEAFF. DNA of the CDR3: TGTGCCAGCTCACCACCATTACAGGGGGACACTGAAGCTTTCTTT.